The clone carrying this T cell receptor beta chain occurred once. In the authors' workflow: Amplified reference gene primers provided the basis for estimating nucleated cell counts. Repertoires were generated with immunoSEQ multiplex PCR, while TCRdb's copy carries only in-frame clones and drops some. That table gives V, J and clone size, and the DNA gave D and trimming. The sample contains around 170,000 clones, about 80% of which appear only once. These data originate in a study of blood T cell repertoires in COVID-19. Overall study context: PBMCs, B-cell-depleted T cells, or T cells provided the cDNA or gDNA that made up the material.

CDR1 and CDR2 from the germline V gene are MNHEY and SVGAGI. V lost 6 bases, J lost 6 bases, and 1 base stayed unmatched. The CDR3 length is 13 residues. The chain recombines TRBV6-5 with TRBJ1-5; 11 bases match TRBD1. The sequencing input was peripheral blood. The source is a man aged 30-40 years with active or convalescent COVID-19. The CDR3 DNA reads as TGTGCCAGCAGAGGGACAGGGGGTCAGCCCCAGCATTTT. It codes for CASRGTGGQPQHF.